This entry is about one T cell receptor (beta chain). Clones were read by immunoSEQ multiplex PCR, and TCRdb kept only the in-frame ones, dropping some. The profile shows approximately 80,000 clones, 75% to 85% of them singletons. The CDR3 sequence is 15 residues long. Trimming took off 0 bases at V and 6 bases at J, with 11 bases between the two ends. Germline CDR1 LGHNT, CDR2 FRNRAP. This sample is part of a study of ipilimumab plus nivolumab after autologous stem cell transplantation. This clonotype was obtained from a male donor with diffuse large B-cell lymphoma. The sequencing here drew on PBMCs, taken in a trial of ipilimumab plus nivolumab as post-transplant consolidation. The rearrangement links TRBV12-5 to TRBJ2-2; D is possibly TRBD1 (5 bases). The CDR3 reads CASGLVFQGAGELFF. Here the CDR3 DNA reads TGTGCTAGTGGTTTGGTATTTCAAGGGGCCGGGGAGCTGTTTTTT.